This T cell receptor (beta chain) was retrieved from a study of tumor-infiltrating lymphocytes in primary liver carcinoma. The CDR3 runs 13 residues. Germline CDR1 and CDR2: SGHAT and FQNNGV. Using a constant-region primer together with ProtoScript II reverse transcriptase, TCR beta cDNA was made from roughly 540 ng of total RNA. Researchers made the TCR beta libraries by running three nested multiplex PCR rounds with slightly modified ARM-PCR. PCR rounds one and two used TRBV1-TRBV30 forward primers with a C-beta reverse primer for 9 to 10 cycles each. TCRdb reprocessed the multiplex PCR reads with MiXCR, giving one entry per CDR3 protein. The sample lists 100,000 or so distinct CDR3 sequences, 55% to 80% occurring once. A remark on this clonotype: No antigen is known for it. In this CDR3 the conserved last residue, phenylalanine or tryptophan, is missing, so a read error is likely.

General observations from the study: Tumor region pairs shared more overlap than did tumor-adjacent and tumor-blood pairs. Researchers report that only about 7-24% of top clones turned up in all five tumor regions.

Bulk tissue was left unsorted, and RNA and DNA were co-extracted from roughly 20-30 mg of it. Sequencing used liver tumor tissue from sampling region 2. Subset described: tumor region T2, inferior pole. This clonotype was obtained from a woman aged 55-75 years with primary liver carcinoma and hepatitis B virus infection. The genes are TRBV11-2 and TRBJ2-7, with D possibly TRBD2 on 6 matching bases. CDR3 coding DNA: TGTGCTAGCAGCTTAGGACTAACCTACGAGCAGTACCTC. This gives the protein CASSLGLTYEQYL.